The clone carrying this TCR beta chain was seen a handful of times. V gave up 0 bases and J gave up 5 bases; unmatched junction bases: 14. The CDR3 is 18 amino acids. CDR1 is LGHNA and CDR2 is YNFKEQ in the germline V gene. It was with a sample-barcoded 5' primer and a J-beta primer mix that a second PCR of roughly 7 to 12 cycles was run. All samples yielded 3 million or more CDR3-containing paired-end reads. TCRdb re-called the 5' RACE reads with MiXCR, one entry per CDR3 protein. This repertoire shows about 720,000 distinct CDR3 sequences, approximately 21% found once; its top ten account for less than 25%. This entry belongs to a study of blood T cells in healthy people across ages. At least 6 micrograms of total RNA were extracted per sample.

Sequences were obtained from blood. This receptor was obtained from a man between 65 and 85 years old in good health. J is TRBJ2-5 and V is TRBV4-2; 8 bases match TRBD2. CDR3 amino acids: CASSQEEIAGTGRETQYF. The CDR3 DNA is TGTGCCAGCAGCCAAGAAGAGATAGCGGGGACGGGGCGGGAGACCCAGTACTTC.